This T cell receptor (beta chain) was obtained from a study of OX40 agonist ivuxolimab in advanced cancers. Study conclusions and caveats: By week 6 at 0.1 to 3.0 mg/kg, blood CD4+ and CD8+ T cells had expanded clonally.

Concerning this clone itself: As yet, its antigen is unknown.

V lost 6 bases to trimming and J lost 0 bases, with 25 bases between them. The CDR3 covers 19 residues. Germline assignment: CDR1 SEHNR and CDR2 FQNEAQ (reference sequence). The assay was immunoSEQ multiplex PCR, and TCRdb's table has in-frame clones only and misses some. The sample records about 67,000 clones, approximately 85% being singletons. The receptor's source is an adult with an advanced solid tumor such as melanoma, head and neck, liver or kidney cancer. This specimen consisted of CD4+ or CD8+ T cells sorted from blood, obtained in a trial of the OX40 agonist ivuxolimab. V usage is TRBV7-9 and J usage is TRBJ2-3; D not certain. The CDR3 nucleotides read TGTGCCAGCAGTACGACCTCCAGGAGTATGCCATTAAGCACAGATACGCAGTATTTT. Residues: CASSTTSRSMPLSTDTQYF.